One T cell receptor beta chain is described in this entry. This record comes from a study of control samples from healthy donors and cancer patients. The CDR3 spans 13 residues. The ends were cut back, 1 base at V and 4 bases at J, with 7 bases in the middle. Germline CDR1 MNHNS, CDR2 SASEGT. Profiled with immunoSEQ multiplex PCR; TCRdb holds only in-frame clones, not every one. The table includes about 83,000 clones, roughly nine tenths detected once. Specimen: blood. The chain links TRBV6-1 to TRBJ1-1; D is unclear. This sequence was found in a man aged 50 to 59 in good health. CDR3 bases: TGTGCCAGCAGTGAAGGGCGGAGCACTGAAGCTTTCTTT. Amino acids: CASSEGRSTEAFF.